This entry describes one T cell receptor (beta chain). The sample comes from a study of control samples from healthy donors and cancer patients. Using immunoSEQ multiplex PCR, the repertoire was profiled, and TCRdb retains in-frame clones only, with some absent. This sample has fewer than 200,000 clones, with almost 90% found just once. V shed 1 base and J 5 bases; nucleotides not matched to a gene: 7. Germline V gene sequence: CDR1 LGHDT, CDR2 YNNKEL (reference sequence). The CDR3 has 15 residues. The sequenced sample consisted of blood. The chain has TRBV3-1 (or the pseudogene TRBV3-2) and TRBJ2-7; TRBD2 matches at 8 bases. This receptor was obtained from a woman aged 50 to 60 in good health. For the CDR3, the DNA is TGTGCCAGCAGCCAAGCCAGCGGGAGTACCAACGAGCAGTACTTC. Protein product: CASSQASGSTNEQYF.